This TCR beta chain came from a study of regulatory T cells in long-lasting Graves disease. This clonotype was detected many times. Regarding time point: newly diagnosed GD, antithyroid drugs for less than 3 months. PBMCs were the source of the RNA used for TCR sequencing. The guidelines of the American Thyroid Association were the basis for diagnosing Graves' disease. The germline V gene encodes CDR1 GTSNPN and CDR2 SVGIG (reference sequence). The CDR3 is made up of 14 amino acids. J was trimmed by 1 base and V by 5 bases; bases with no gene match: 4. Through Arm-PCR of CDR3 regions and iRepertoire HTBI primers, TCR beta libraries were built. TCRdb re-analysed the multiplex PCR reads in MiXCR, keeping a single row per CDR3 protein. Seen here are more than 300,000 distinct CDR3 sequences, under 20% observed once, and the top ten hold just over 20%. The data were also submitted as part of a second study, on T cells in Graves' hyperthyroidism and ophthalmopathy.

V is TRBV30 and J is TRBJ2-1, with 8 bases matching TRBD1. This clonotype originated in a woman younger than 35 with Graves disease. The sample was peripheral blood mononuclear cells (PBMCs), taken at new diagnosis, from a patient treated with antithyroid drugs. CDR3 amino acids: CAWRTGRSYNEQFF. The CDR3 nucleotides read TGTGCCTGGCGGACAGGGCGGTCCTACAATGAGCAGTTCTTC.